The clone carrying this TCR beta chain was recorded many times. Its target is not known. The germline V and J ends were trimmed by 7 bases and 1 base, with 16 bases remaining between them. CDR1 and CDR2 from the germline V gene are SGHNT and YENEEA. The CDR3 covers 16 residues. Recently diagnosed hyperthyroidism of less than 2 months' duration affected patients aged 18 to 65. From 10 ml of fresh peripheral blood, PBMCs were isolated. TCR beta CDR3 sequences were amplified from RNA transcripts. Initially, a first-round RT-PCR of the TCR CDR3 employed the HTBI primer set. TCRdb fed the multiplex PCR reads into MiXCR, producing one record per CDR3 protein. The sample shows over 90,000 distinct CDR3 sequences, 47% of them seen only once. The sample comes from a study of T cells in Graves' hyperthyroidism and ophthalmopathy. On the study more broadly: Staff took peripheral blood when the initial diagnosis was made, before any treatment began.

The study's findings and limits: Most expanded thyroid clonotypes above 0.001 also appeared in blood.

This sequence joins TRBV11-3 and TRBJ2-2; a possible D gene is TRBD1 (5 bases). This receptor was obtained from a man aged 35 to 55 with Graves' hyperthyroidism. Sequences were obtained from blood. The CDR3, as DNA: TGTGCCAGCACCTCTCCTCAGGGCGGGAACACCGGGGAGCTGTTTTTT. This translates into CASTSPQGGNTGELFF.